The clone carrying this T cell receptor beta chain was picked up many times. This specimen comes from a study of CD8 T cells in ankylosing spondylitis. Using its own MiXCR run on the 5' RACE reads, TCRdb lists one record per CDR3 protein. Among roughly 230,000 distinct CDR3 sequences listed, roughly a tenth were seen once. Trimming left V 3 bases short and J 7 bases short, with 13 bases between. From germline, CDR1 is SGHDN and CDR2 FVKESK. This CDR3 comprises 14 residues. Input material: blood, either unsorted or a sorted T cell fraction (not recorded which). The source is a male donor with ankylosing spondylitis or in good health (not recorded which). The J gene is TRBJ1-5, the V gene TRBV14; D remains unclear. This chain's CDR3 is CASSQSSGRQPQHF. Here the CDR3 DNA reads TGTGCCAGCAGCCAGTCGTCAGGCCGCCAGCCCCAGCATTTT.